The T cell receptor (beta chain) described here comes from a study of T cell repertoires in ileal Crohn's disease. Overall study context: At surgery, more than 30% of patients smoked, with median disease duration 7.9 years. All patients had surgery for stricturing (approximately 60%) or penetrating (around 40%) disease.

V was cut by 0 bases and J by 4 bases, with 12 bases left in between. The germline V gene has CDR1 KGHSH and CDR2 LQKENI. This CDR3 is 15 amino acids long. Roughly 0.55 micrograms of biopsy DNA per sample underwent TCRB immunosequencing. Using immunoSEQ multiplex PCR, the repertoire was profiled, and TCRdb retains in-frame clones only, with some absent. The sample consists of under 35,000 clones, roughly 77% of them appearing once. The chain is built from TRBV18 and TRBJ1-2; a weak D match, TRBD1 (5 bases). Specimen: ileal tissue. This clonotype was obtained from an adult with Crohn's disease. The CDR3 DNA reads TGTGCCAGCTCACCACCGGGGACTTTGGGCTATGGCTACACCTTC. This translates into CASSPPGTLGYGYTF.